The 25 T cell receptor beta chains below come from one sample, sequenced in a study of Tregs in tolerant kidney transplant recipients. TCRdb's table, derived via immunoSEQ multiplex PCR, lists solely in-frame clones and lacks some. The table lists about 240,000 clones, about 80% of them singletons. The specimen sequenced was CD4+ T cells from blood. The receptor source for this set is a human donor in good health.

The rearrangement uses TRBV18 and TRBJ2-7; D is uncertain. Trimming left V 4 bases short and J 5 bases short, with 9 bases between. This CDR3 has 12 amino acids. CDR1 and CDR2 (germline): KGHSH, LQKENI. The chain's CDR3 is CASSLTGHEQYF. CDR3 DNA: TGTGCCAGCTCACTTACTGGGCACGAGCAGTACTTC.

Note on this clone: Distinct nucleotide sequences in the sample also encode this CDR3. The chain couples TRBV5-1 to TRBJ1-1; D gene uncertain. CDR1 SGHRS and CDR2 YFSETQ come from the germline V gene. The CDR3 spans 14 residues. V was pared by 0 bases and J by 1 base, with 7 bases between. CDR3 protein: CASSLGPSNTEAFF. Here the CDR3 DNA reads TGCGCCAGCAGCTTGGGACCCTCGAACACTGAAGCTTTCTTT.

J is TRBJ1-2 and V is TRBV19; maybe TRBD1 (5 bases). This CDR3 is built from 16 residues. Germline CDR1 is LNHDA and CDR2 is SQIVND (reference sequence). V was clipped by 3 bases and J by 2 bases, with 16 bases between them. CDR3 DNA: TGTGCCAGTAGTATTGGTTTAAAGCGGGGCAACTATGGCTACACCTTC. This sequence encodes CASSIGLKRGNYGYTF.

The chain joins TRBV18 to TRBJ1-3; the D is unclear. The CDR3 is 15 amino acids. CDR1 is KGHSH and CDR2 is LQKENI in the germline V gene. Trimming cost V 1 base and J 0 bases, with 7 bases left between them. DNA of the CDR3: TGTGCCAGCTCACCACTTGAGGACTCTGGAAACACCATATATTTT. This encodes CASSPLEDSGNTIYF. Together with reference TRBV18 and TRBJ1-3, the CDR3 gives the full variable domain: NAGVMQNPRHLVRRRGQEARLRCSPMKGHSHVYWYRQLPEEGLKFMVYLQKENIIDESGMPKERFSAEFPKEGPSILRIQQVVRGDSAAYFCASSPLEDSGNTIYFGEGSWLTVV.

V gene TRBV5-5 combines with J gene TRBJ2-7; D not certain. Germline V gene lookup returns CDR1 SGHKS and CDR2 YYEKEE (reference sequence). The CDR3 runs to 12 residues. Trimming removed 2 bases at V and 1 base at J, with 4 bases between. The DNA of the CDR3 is TGTGCCAGCAGCTTAGCATCCTACGAGCAGTACTTC. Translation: CASSLASYEQYF. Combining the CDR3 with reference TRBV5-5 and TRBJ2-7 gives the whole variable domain DAGVTQSPTHLIKTRGQQVTLRCSPISGHKSVSWYQQVLGQGPQFIFQYYEKEERGRGNFPDRFSARQFPNYSSELNVNALLLGDSALYLCASSLASYEQYFGPGTRLTVT.

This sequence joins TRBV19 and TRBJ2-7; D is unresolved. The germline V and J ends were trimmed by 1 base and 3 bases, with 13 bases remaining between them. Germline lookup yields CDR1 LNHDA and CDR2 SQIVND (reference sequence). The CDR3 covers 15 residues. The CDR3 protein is CASSIVARFGYEQYF. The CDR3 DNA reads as TGTGCCAGTAGTATAGTTGCGAGATTTGGCTACGAGCAGTACTTC.

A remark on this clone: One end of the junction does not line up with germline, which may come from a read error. The CDR3 coding sequence is TGTGCCTGCAGCTCCCGGGGCAAAACAGAGACCCAGTACTTC. Residues: CACSSRGKTETQYF. The rearrangement links TRBV6-1 to TRBJ2-5, with D possibly being TRBD1 or TRBD2 (5 bases each). The CDR3 is made up of 14 amino acids. Germline V gene sequence: CDR1 MNHNS, CDR2 SASEGT.

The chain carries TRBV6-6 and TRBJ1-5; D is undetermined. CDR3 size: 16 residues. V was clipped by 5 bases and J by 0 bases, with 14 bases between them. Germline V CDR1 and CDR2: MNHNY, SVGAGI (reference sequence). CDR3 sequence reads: CASSQGPNYSNQPQHF. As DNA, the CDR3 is TGTGCCAGCAGTCAAGGGCCCAATTATAGCAATCAGCCCCAGCATTTT.

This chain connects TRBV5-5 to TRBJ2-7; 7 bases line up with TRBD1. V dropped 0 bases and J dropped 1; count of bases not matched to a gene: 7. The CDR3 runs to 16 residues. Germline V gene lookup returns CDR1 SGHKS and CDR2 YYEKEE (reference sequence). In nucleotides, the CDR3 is TGTGCCAGCAGCTTGGGCGCAGGGGGTGTTTCCTACGAGCAGTACTTC. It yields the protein CASSLGAGGVSYEQYF.

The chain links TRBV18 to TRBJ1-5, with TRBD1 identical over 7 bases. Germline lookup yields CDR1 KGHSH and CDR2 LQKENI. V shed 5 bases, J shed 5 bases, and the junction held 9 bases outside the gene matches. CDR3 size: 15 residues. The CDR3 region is CASSERQGRHQPQHF. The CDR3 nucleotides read TGTGCCAGCTCAGAGAGACAGGGTAGGCATCAGCCCCAGCATTTT.

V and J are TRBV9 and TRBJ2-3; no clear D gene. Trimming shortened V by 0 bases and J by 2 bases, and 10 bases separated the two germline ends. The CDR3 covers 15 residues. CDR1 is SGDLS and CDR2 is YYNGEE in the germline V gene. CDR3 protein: CASSVAARYTDTQYF. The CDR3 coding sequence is TGTGCCAGCAGCGTAGCGGCGAGATACACAGATACGCAGTATTTT.

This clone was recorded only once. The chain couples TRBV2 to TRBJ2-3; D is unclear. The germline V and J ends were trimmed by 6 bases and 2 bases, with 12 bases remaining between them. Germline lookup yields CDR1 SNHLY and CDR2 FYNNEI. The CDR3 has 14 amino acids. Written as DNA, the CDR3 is TGTGCCAGCAGGGACCGGGTCCACACAGATACGCAGTATTTT. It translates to CASRDRVHTDTQYF.

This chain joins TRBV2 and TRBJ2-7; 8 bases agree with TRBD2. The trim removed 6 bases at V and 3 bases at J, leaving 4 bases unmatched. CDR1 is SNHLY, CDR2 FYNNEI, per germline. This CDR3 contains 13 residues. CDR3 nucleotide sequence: TGTGCCAGCAGCGCGGGACTAGACTACGAGCAGTACTTC. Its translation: CASSAGLDYEQYF.

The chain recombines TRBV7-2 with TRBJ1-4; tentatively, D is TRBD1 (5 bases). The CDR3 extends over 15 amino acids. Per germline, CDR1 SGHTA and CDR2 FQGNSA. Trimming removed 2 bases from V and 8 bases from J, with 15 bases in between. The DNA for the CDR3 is TGTGCCAGCAGCTTATTTAGAGGGCAGGGCGAAAAACTGTTTTTT. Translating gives CASSLFRGQGEKLFF.

The CDR3 DNA is TGCGCCAGCAGCTTGGAACCAGGGGGCCTAGGGGAGACCCAGTACTTC. Translation: CASSLEPGGLGETQYF. The chain uses TRBV5-1 and TRBJ2-5, with 8 bases aligning to TRBD1. The ends lost 0 bases at V and 5 bases at J; junction bases unmatched: 9. The CDR3 runs 16 residues. Germline loops: CDR1 SGHRS, CDR2 YFSETQ.

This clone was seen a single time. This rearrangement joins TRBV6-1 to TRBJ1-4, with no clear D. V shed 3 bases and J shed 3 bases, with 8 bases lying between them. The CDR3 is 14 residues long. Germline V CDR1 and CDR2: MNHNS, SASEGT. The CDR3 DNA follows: TGTGCCAGCAGTGAGCGGGCTCCTAATGAAAAACTGTTTTTT. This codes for CASSERAPNEKLFF.

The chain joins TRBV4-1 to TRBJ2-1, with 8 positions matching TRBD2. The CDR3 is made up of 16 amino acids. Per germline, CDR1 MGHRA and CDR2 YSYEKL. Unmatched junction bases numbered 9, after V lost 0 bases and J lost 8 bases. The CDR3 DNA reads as TGCGCCAGCAGCCAAGATAGCGGGACTCCTTTGGATGAGCAGTTCTTC. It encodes CASSQDSGTPLDEQFF.

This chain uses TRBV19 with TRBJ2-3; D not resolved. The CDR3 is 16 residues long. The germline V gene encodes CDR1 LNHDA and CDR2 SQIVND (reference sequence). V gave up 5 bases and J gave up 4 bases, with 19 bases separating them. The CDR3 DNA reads TGTGCCAGTAGTGATAGTGGGTTTAGGATCGCAGATACGCAGTATTTT. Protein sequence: CASSDSGFRIADTQYF.

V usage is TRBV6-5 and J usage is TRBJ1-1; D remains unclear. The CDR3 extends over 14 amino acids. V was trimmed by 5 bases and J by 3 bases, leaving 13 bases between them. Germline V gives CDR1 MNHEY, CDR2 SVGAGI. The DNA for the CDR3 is TGTGCCAGCAGTGTCGAATCGGGGTACACTGAAGCTTTCTTT. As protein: CASSVESGYTEAFF.

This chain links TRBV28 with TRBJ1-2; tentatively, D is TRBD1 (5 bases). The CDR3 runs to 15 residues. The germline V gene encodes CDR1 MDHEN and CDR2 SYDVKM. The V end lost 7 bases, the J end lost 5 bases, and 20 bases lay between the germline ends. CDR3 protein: CASTRDGGALYGYTF. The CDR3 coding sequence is TGTGCCAGCACAAGAGACGGTGGGGCCCTTTATGGCTACACCTTC.

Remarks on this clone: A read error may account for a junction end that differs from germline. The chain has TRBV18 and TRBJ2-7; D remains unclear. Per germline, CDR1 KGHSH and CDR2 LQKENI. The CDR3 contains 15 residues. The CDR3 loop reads CASSPPGVASSEQYF. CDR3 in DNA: TGTGCCAGCTCACCACCAGGAGTCGCGTCCTCCGAGCAGTACTTC.

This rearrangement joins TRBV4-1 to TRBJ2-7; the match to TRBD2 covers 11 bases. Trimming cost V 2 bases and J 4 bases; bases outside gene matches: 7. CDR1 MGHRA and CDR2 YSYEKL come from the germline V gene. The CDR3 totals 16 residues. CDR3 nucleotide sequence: TGCGCCAGCAGCCAACTAACTAGCGGGAGACGGTACGAGCAGTACTTC. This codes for CASSQLTSGRRYEQYF.

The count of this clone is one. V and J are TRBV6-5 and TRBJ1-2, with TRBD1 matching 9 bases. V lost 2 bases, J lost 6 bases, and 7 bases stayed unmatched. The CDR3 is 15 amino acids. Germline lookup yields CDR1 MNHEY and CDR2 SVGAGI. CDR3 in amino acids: CASSYTQGAQDGYTF. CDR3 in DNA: TGTGCCAGCAGTTACACACAGGGGGCGCAGGATGGCTACACCTTC.

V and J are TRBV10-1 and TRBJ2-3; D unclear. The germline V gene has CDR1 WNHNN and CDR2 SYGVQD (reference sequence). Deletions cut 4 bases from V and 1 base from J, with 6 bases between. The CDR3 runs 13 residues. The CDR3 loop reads CASSVTGTDTQYF. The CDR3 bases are TGCGCCAGCAGTGTTACGGGCACAGATACGCAGTATTTT.

The CDR3 loop reads CASSLQGSSYGYTF. For the CDR3, the DNA is TGTGCCAGCAGCTTACAGGGTTCGAGCTATGGCTACACCTTC. The chain recombines TRBV7-2 with TRBJ1-2, with D possibly being TRBD1 (5 bases). The CDR3 runs to 14 residues. V lost 2 bases and J 4 bases, leaving 11 bases between the germline ends. Germline CDR1 reads SGHTA; CDR2 reads FQGNSA.